This T cell receptor beta chain was sequenced in a study of shared T cell receptors in the human thymus. The table came from immunoSEQ multiplex PCR; TCRdb's copy has only in-frame clones and leaves some out. Here the sample spans roughly 560,000 clones, around three quarters being singletons. Germline CDR1 reads SNHLY; CDR2 reads FYNNEI. This CDR3 has 13 residues. Deletions cut 3 bases from V and 8 bases from J, with 13 bases between. This same sample was also part of a study on human thymus T cells. That report adds: Among thymic and blood repertoires, usage of V and J genes appeared biased.

The source material was thymocytes. The chain uses TRBV2 and TRBJ1-2; TRBD1 is a possible D gene (6 bases). The sequence was obtained from a boy under two years old with a congenital heart defect. CDR3 coding DNA: TGTGCCAGCAGTGACGCAGGGGCGCGGGGCTACACCTTC. Protein sequence: CASSDAGARGYTF. Using reference TRBV2 and TRBJ1-2 for the parts outside the CDR3, the full variable domain is EPEVTQTPSHQVTQMGQEVILRCVPISNHLYFYWYRQILGQKVEFLVSFYNNEISEKSEIFDDQFSVERPDGSNFTLKIRSTKLEDSAMYFCASSDAGARGYTFGSGTRLTVV.